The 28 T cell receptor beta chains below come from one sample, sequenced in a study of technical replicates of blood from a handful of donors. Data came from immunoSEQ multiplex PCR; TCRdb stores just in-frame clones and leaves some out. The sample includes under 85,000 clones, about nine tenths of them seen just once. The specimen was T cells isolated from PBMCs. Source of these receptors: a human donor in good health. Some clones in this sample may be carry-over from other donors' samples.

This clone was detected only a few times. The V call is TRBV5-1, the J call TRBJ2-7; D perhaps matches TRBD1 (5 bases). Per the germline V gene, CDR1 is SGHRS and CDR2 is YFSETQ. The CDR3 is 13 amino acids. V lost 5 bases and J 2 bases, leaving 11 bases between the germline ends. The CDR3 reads CASRTDGPYEQYF. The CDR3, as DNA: TGCGCCAGCAGGACAGACGGGCCCTACGAGCAGTACTTC.

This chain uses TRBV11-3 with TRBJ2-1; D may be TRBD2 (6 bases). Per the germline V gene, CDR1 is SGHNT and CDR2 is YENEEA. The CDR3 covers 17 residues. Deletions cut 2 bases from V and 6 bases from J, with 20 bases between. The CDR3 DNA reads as TGTGCCAGCAGCTTACTGAGCGGAGGAGGGTTGATCAATGAGCAGTTCTTC. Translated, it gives CASSLLSGGGLINEQFF.

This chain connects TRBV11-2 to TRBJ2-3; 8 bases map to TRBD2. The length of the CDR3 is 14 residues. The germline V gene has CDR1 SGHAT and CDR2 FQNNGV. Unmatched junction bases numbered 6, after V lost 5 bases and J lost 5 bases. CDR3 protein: CASSQAGVVDTQYF. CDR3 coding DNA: TGTGCCAGCAGCCAAGCGGGAGTTGTAGATACGCAGTATTTT. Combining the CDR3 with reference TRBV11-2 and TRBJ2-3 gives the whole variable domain EAGVAQSPRYKIIEKRQSVAFWCNPISGHATLYWYQQILGQGPKLLIQFQNNGVVDDSQLPKDRFSAERLKGVDSTLKIQPAKLEDSAVYLCASSQAGVVDTQYFGPGTRLTVL.

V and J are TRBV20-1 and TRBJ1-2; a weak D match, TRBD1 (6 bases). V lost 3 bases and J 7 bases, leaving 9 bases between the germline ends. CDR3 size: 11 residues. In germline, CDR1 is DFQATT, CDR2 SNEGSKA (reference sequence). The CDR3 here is CSASQGPGYTF. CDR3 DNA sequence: TGCAGTGCTAGTCAGGGGCCTGGCTACACCTTC.

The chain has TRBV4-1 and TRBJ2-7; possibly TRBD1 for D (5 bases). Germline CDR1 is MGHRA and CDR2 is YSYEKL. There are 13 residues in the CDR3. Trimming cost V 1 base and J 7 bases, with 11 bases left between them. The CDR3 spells CASSQVQADEQYF. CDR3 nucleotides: TGCGCCAGCAGCCAAGTACAGGCAGATGAGCAGTACTTC.

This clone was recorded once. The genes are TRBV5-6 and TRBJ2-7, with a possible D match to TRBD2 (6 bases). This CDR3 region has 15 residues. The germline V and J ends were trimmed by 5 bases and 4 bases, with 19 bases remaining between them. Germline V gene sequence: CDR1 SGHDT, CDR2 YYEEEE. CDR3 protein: CASSPHRLVLYEQYF. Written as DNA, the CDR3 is TGTGCCAGCAGTCCCCATAGACTAGTTTTATACGAGCAGTACTTC.

CDR3 sequence (DNA): TGTGCCAGCAGTGAAGGGGCGTTAGTCTATGGCTACACCTTC. Protein sequence: CASSEGALVYGYTF. The chain joins TRBV25-1 to TRBJ1-2; a possible D gene is TRBD1 (5 bases). The CDR3 has 14 amino acids. Germline CDR1 and CDR2: MGHDK and SYGVNS. V was trimmed by 2 bases and J by 4 bases, leaving 11 bases between them.

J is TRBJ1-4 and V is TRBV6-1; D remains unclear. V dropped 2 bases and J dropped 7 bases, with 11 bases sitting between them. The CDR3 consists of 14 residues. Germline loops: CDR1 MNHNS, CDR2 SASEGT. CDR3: CASSELSSSEKLFF. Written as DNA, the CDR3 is TGTGCCAGCAGTGAATTAAGTAGCTCTGAAAAACTGTTTTTT.

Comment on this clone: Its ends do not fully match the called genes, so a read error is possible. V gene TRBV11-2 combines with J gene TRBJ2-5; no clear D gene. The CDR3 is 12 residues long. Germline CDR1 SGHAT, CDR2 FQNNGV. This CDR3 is CASSLDQETQYF. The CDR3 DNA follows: TGTGCCAGCAGCTTAGACCAGGAGACCCAGTACTTC.

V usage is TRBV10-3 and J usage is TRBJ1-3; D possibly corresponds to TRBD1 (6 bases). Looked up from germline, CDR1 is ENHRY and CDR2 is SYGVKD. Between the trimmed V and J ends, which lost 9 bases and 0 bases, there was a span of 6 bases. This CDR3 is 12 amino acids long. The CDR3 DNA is TGTGCCATGACAGGCTCTGGAAACACCATATATTTT. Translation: CAMTGSGNTIYF.

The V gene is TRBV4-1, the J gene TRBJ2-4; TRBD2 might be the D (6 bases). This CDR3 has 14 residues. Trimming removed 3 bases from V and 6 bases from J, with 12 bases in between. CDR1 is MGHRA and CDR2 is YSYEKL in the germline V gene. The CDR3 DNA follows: TGCGCCAGCAGCCAGGGGGGTGGAGGAAACATTCAGTACTTC. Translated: CASSQGGGGNIQYF.

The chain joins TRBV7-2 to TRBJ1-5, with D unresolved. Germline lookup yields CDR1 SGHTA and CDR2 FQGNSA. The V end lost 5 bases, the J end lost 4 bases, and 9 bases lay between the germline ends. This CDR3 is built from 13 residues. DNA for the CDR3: TGTGCCAGCAGCCCCGCGGTTAATCAGCCCCAGCATTTT. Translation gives CASSPAVNQPQHF.

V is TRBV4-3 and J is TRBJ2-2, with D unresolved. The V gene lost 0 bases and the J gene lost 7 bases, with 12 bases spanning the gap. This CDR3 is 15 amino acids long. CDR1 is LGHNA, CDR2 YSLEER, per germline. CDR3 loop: CASSQDFSVNGELFF. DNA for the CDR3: TGCGCCAGCAGCCAAGATTTTAGTGTTAACGGGGAGCTGTTTTTT.

CDR3 loop: CASSFPSGTDTQYF. Here the CDR3 DNA reads TGTGCCAGCAGCTTCCCCTCCGGCACAGATACGCAGTATTTT. This chain joins TRBV5-5 and TRBJ2-3, with D uncertain. This CDR3 has 14 residues. The V end was cut by 2 bases, the J end by 1 base, with 8 bases between. Germline V gene data show CDR1 as SGHKS and CDR2 as YYEKEE (reference sequence). Full variable domain (remainder filled in from reference TRBV5-5 and TRBJ2-3): DAGVTQSPTHLIKTRGQQVTLRCSPISGHKSVSWYQQVLGQGPQFIFQYYEKEERGRGNFPDRFSARQFPNYSSELNVNALLLGDSALYLCASSFPSGTDTQYFGPGTRLTVL.

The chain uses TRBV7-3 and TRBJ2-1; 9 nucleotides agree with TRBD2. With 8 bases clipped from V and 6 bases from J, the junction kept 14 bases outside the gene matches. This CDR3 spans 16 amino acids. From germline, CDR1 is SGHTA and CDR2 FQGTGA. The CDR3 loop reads CASSRGGRAGGNEQFF. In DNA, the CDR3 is TGTGCCAGCTCCCGGGGCGGGAGGGCCGGGGGCAATGAGCAGTTCTTC.

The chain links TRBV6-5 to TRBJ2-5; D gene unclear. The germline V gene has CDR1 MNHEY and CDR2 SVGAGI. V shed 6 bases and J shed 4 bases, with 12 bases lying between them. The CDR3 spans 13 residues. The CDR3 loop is CASRNQWPETQYF. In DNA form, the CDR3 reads TGTGCCAGCAGGAACCAGTGGCCAGAGACCCAGTACTTC.

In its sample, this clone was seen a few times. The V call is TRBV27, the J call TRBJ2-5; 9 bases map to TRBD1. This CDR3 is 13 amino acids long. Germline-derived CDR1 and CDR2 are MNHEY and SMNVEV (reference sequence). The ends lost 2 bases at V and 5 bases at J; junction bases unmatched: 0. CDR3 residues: CASSLGQGETQYF. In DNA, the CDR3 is TGTGCCAGCAGTTTAGGACAGGGGGAGACCCAGTACTTC.

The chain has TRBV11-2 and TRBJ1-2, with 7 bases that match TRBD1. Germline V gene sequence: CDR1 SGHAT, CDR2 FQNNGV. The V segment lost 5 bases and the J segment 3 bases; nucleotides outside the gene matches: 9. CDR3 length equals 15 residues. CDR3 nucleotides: TGTGCCAGCAGCCCGTGGGACAGACCGGACTATGGCTACACCTTC. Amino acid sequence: CASSPWDRPDYGYTF. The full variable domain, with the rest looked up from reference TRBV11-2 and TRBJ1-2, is EAGVAQSPRYKIIEKRQSVAFWCNPISGHATLYWYQQILGQGPKLLIQFQNNGVVDDSQLPKDRFSAERLKGVDSTLKIQPAKLEDSAVYLCASSPWDRPDYGYTFGSGTRLTVV.

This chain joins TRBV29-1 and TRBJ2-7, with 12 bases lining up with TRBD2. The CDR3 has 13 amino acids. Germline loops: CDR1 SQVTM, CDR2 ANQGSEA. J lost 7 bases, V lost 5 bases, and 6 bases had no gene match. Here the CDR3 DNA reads TGCAGCGTTAAAACTAGCGGGAGGTGGGAGCAGTACTTC. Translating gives CSVKTSGRWEQYF.

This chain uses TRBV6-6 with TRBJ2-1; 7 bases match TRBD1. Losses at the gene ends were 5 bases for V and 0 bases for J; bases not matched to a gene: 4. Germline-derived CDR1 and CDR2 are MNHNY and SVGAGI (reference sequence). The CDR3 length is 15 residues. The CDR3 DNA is TGTGCCAGCAGTGCCGGGACAGCCTCCTACAATGAGCAGTTCTTC. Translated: CASSAGTASYNEQFF.

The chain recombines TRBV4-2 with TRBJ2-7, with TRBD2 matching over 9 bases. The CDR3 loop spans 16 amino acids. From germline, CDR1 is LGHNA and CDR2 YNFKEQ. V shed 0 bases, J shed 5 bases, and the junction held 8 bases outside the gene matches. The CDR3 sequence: CASSQEIAGALDEQYF. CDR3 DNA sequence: TGTGCCAGCAGCCAAGAGATAGCGGGGGCTTTGGACGAGCAGTACTTC.

Here the CDR3 DNA reads TGTGCCAGCATGGACAGGGACAATCTCGGTGAGCAGTTCTTC. The encoded protein is CASMDRDNLGEQFF. The chain is built from TRBV6-6 and TRBJ2-1; 8 nucleotides line up with TRBD1. The germline CDR1 and CDR2 sequences are MNHNY and SVGAGI (reference sequence). Trimming removed 7 bases from V and 9 bases from J; junction bases left unmatched: 11. The CDR3 has 14 amino acids.

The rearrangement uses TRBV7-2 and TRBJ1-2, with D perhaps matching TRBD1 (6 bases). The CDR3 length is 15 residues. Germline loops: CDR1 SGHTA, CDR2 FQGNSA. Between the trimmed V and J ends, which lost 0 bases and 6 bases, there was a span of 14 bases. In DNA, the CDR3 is TGTGCCAGCAGCTTAGCGGTGGGGGCGCAGGATGGCTACACCTTC. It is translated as CASSLAVGAQDGYTF.

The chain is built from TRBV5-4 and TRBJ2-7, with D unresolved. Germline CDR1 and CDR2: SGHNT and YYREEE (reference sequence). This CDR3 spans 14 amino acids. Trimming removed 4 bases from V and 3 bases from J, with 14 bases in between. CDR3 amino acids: CASSRSSTNYEQYF. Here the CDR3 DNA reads TGTGCCAGCAGCCGTAGCTCAACGAACTACGAGCAGTACTTC.

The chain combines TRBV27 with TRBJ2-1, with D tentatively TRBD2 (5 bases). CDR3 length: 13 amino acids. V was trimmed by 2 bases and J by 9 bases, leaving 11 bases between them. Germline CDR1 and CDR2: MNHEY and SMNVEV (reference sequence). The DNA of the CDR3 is TGTGCCAGCAGTTTACCCCGGGAAGGTGAGCAGTTCTTC. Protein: CASSLPREGEQFF.

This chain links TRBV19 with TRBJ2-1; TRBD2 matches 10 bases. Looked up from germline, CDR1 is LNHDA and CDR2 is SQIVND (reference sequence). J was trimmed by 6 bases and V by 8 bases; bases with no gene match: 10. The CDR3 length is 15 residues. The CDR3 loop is CASCLSGRASNEQFF. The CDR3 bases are TGTGCCAGTTGCTTGAGCGGGAGGGCTAGCAATGAGCAGTTCTTC.

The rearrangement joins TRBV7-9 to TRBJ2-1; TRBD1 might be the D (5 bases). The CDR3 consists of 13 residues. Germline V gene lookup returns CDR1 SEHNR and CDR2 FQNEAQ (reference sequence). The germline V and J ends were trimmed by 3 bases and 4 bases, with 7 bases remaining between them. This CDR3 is CASSFDSYNEQFF. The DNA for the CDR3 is TGTGCCAGCAGCTTCGACAGTTACAATGAGCAGTTCTTC.

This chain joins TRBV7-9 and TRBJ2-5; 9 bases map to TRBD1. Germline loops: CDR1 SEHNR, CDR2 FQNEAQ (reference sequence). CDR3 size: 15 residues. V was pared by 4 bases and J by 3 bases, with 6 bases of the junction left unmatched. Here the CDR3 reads CASSSNRGREETQYF. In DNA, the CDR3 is TGTGCCAGCAGCTCGAACAGGGGGCGCGAAGAGACCCAGTACTTC.